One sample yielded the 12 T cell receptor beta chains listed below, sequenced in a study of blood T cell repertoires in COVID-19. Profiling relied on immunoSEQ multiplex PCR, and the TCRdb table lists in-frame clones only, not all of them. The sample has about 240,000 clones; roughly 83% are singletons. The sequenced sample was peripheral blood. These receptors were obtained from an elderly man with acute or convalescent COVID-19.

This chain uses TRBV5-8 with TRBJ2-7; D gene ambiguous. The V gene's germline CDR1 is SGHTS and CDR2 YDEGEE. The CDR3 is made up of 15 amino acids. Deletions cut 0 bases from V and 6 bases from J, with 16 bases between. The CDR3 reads CASSLGGTGVSEQYF. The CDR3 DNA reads TGTGCCAGCAGCTTGGGTGGCACTGGAGTAAGCGAGCAGTACTTC.

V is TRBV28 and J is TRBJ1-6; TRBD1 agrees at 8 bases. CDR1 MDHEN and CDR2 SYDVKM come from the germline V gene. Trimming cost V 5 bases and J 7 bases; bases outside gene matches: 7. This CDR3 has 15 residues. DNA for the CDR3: TGTGCCAGCAGTGGACAGGGCCTGGAAAATTCACCCCTCCACTTT. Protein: CASSGQGLENSPLHF.

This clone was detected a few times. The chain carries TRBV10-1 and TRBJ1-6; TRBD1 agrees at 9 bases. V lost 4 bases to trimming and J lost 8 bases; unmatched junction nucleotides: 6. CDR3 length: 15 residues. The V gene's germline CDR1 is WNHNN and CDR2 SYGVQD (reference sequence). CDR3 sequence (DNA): TGCGCCAGCAGTGGGACCGGGACAGGGCATTCACCCCTCCACTTT. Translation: CASSGTGTGHSPLHF.

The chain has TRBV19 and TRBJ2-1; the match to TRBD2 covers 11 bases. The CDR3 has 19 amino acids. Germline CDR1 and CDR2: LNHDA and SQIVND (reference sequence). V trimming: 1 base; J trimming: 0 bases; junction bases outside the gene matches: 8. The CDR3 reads CASSIAVLAGASSYNEQFF. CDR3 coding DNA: TGTGCCAGTAGTATAGCCGTACTAGCGGGGGCGTCCTCCTACAATGAGCAGTTCTTC.

Here the CDR3 reads CATPGLETQYF. The CDR3 coding sequence is TGCGCCACCCCAGGGTTAGAGACCCAGTACTTC. V is TRBV10-1 and J is TRBJ2-5; a possible D gene is TRBD1 (5 bases). This CDR3 is built from 11 residues. The ends were cut back, 10 bases at V and 4 bases at J, with 10 bases in the middle. CDR1 and CDR2 (germline): WNHNN, SYGVQD (reference sequence).

The CDR3: CASSSRDFEKLFF. The CDR3 bases are TGTGCCAGCAGTTCACGGGATTTCGAAAAACTGTTTTTT. This chain links TRBV12-3 or TRBV12-4 with TRBJ1-4; no definite D call. The CDR3 length is 13 residues. The V end lost 4 bases, the J end lost 8 bases, and 11 bases lay between the germline ends.

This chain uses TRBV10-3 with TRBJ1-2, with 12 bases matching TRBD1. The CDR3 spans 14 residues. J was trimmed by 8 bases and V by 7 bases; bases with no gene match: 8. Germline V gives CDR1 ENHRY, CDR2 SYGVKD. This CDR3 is CAITTGQGAQGYTF. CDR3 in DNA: TGTGCCATCACCACGGGACAGGGGGCGCAGGGCTACACCTTC.

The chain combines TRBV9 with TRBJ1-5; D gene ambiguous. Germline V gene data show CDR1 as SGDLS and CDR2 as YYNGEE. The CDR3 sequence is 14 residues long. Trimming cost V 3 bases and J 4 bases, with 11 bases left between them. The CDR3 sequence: CASSARGSNQPQHF. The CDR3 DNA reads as TGTGCCAGCAGCGCTCGAGGGAGTAATCAGCCCCAGCATTTT.

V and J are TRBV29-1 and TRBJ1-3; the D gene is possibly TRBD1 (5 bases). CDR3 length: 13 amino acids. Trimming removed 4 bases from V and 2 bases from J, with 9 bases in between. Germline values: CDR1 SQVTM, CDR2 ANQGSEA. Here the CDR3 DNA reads TGCAGCGTTGGATTAGGGGCTGGAAACACCATATATTTT. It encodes CSVGLGAGNTIYF.

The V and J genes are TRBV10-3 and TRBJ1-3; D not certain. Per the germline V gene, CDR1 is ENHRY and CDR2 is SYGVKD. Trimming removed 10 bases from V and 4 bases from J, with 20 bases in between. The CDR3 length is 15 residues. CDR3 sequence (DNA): TGTGCCACCCTTGAGGTAGCCAGCGTGGGAAACACCATATATTTT. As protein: CATLEVASVGNTIYF.

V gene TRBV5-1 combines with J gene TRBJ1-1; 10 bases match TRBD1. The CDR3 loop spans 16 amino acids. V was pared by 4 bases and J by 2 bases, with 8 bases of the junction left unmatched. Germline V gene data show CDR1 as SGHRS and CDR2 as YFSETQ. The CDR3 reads CASSPEGQGSNTEAFF. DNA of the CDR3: TGCGCCAGCAGCCCGGAGGGACAGGGGAGCAACACTGAAGCTTTCTTT.

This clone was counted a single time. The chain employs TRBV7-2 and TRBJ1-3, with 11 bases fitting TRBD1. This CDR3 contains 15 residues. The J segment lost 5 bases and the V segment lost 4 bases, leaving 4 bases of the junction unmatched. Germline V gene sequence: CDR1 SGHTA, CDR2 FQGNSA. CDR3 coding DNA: TGTGCCAGCAGCTCCGGACAGGGGGCGAGAAACACCATATATTTT. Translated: CASSSGQGARNTIYF. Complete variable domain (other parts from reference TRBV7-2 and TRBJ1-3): GAGVSQSPSNKVTEKGKDVELRCDPISGHTALYWYRQSLGQGLEFLIYFQGNSAPDKSGLPSDRFSAERTGGSVSTLTIQRTQQEDSAVYLCASSSGQGARNTIYFGEGSWLTVV.